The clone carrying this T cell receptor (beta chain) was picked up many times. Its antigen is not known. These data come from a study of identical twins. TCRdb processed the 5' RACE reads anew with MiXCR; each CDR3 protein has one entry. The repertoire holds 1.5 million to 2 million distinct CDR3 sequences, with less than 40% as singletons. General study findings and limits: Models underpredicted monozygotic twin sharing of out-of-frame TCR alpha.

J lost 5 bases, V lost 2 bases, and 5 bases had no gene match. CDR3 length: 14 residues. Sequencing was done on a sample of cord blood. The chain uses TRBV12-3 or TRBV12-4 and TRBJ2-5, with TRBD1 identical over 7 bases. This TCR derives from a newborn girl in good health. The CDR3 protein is CASSLRQGGETQYF. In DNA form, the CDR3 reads TGTGCCAGCAGTTTAAGACAGGGTGGCGAGACCCAGTACTTC.